This T cell receptor beta chain was profiled in a study of blood T cell repertoires in COVID-19 (dated by TCRdb to the early 2020s). The study in broad terms: Collaborator samples came from the United States, Italy and Spain and covered acute and convalescent phases of COVID-19. The sample metadata nearly always contained a de-identified subject ID, COVID-19 status, age in years and sex. The repertoires were released in a freely available public database intended as a resource for research on the immune response to SARS-CoV-2. The material from the prospective study consisted of cDNA or gDNA derived from T cells, B-cell-depleted T cells, or PBMCs. Samples were obtained from the ongoing ImmuneRACE study (first 160 participants) and from about 1,300 subjects provided by 6 global collaborators. The dataset comprised deeply sampled blood TCRbeta repertoires from subjects exposed to, actively infected with, or recovered from COVID-19. HLA class I and class II types, where available, came from metadata supplied by the sample provider rather than from assay-based typing. Study-wide findings and limitations: How much clinical and demographic metadata was included differed by source and by participant, and the metadata was provided uncurated.

TCRbeta CDR3 regions were amplified from genomic DNA using the immunoSEQ Assay, a bias-controlled multiplex PCR. In the authors' own workflow: Within the assay, amplification of reference gene primers was used to estimate how many nucleated cells each sample contained. To quantify the absolute abundance of each unique TCRbeta CDR3 rearrangement, sequence reads were collapsed and filtered. For each sample, productive Simpson clonality was calculated by taking the square root of Simpson's diversity index across productive rearrangements. TCRdb carries this immuneACCESS record with in-frame sequences only. Its versions omit some clonotypes, under half of them owing to an unresolved V gene in the studies checked, with the rest unexplained. The V and J calls and clone size were taken over from that table, and D and trimming were inferred from the DNA. The sample includes around 450,000 clones, with around nine tenths observed a single time. Together, the top ten hold about 2% of the sample.

Concerning this clone itself: The antigen it binds to is not known. There are no base qualities to consult, and no much larger clone falls within one base.

Participants in the prospective study were enrolled through a virtual design, were aged 18 to 89 years, and lived in approximately 24 United States geographic areas. In the prospective study, participants were assigned to cohorts based on the clinical history participants reported in a screening survey and a study questionnaire. Mobile phlebotomists in the prospective study collected whole blood, serum and a nasopharyngeal or oropharyngeal swab from every participant. Prospective study participants could optionally give additional blood draws and questionnaires over an approximately two-month period. Prospective study blood samples were shipped either frozen or at room temperature before DNA extraction. The germline V gene sets CDR1 to MGHRA and CDR2 to YSYEKL. V trim: 3 bases; J trim: 2 bases; unmatched bases: 4. The CDR3 goes from the cysteine to the phenylalanine over 16 residues. The read is trimmed to its CDR3 DNA, 48 bases read in frame from base 1.

The sample consisted of PBMCs or T cells enriched from blood (not recorded which). The clonotype comes from a woman in her late teens or twenties with acute COVID-19. The sequence joins TRBV4-1 to TRBJ1-3; 10 central nucleotides agree with TRBD1. The sequence in DNA is TGCGCCAGCAGCCAGGCAGGGACAGGGGCTGGAAACACCATATATTTT. It is translated as CASSQAGTGAGNTIYF.